This T cell receptor (beta chain) was identified in a study of T-cell memory formation after mild COVID-19. Whole-study results and caveats: Prior to infection, memory already included some responding clones, suggesting cross-reactive memory joined.

5'RACE, which relied on constant-segment primers, yielded TCR alpha and TCR beta cDNA libraries carrying sample barcodes and UMIs. From the 5' RACE reads, TCRdb called clonotypes with MiXCR, one entry per CDR3 protein. The sample comprises around 500,000 distinct CDR3 sequences, roughly 18% of which are singletons, and approximately 13% rests with the top ten. CDR1 is SGHAT and CDR2 is FQNNGV in the germline V gene. V lost 5 bases and J lost 4, with 14 bases in between. The CDR3 has 14 residues. A word on this clonotype: Its target is unknown.

The source of this sequence is an adult woman who had mild COVID-19 (a few samples of this study predate the infection). Cell type and time point are not known. The J gene is TRBJ2-5, the V gene TRBV11-2; D is unresolved. Material: PBMCs or a T cell subset sorted from them (not recorded which). The CDR3, as DNA: TGTGCCAGCAGCCTCCCTTGGGTGTTAGAGACCCAGTACTTC. Its translation: CASSLPWVLETQYF. Together with reference TRBV11-2 and TRBJ2-5, the CDR3 gives the full variable domain: EAGVAQSPRYKIIEKRQSVAFWCNPISGHATLYWYQQILGQGPKLLIQFQNNGVVDDSQLPKDRFSAERLKGVDSTLKIQPAKLEDSAVYLCASSLPWVLETQYFGPGTRLLVL.